This T cell receptor beta chain emerged from a study of CXCR3-negative and CXCR3-positive naive CD8 T cells (dated by TCRdb to between 2018 and 2021). In the study overall: In total, around 140 million TRB reads were obtained, or roughly 1.5 +/- 0.3 million reads per library. Diversity and physicochemical repertoire analyses were performed on approximately 10 donors pooled from two independent experiments. The TRBV-TRBJ cluster analysis covered naive subsets from five or six donors and memory cells from 3 donors. Findings and caveats that apply to the study as a whole: TRB CDR3s from CXCR3-positive naive cells showed higher hydrophobicity (lower Kidera factor 4), lower energy, and higher strength and volume indices than CXCR3-negative naive cells. Within the same donor, TRBV-TRBJ usage looked similar between naive CXCR3-negative and CXCR3-positive cells, but memory cells had distinct patterns. Because surface CD5, which is linked to self-reactivity in mice, was comparable between the naive subsets, TCR interaction strength was also inferred from TRB CDR3 physicochemical properties. Both naive subsets had comparably high repertoire diversity, while memory CD8+ T cells had much lower repertoire diversity. Because CXCR3 expression was partially decreased after cryopreservation, freshly isolated PBMCs were used for most assays.

The germline V gene (reference sequence) specifies SEHNR as CDR1 and FQNEAQ as CDR2. Measured from the cysteine to the phenylalanine, the CDR3 is 15 residues long. The nucleotide record is missing. A word on this clonotype: Its cognate antigen has yet to be identified.

The instrument given in TCRdb is NextSeq 550. The Human TCR Profiling Kit (MiLaboratory) was used to prepare UMI-labeled 5' RACE TRB cDNA libraries. cDNA synthesis used the entire amount of extracted RNA, and PCR amplification then used the entire amount of cDNA produced. The libraries were made side by side, with each library going through the same number of PCR cycles. In the source study's methods: About 50,000 +/- 10,000 unique UMI-labeled TRB cDNA molecules per library were extracted with MIGEC and MiXCR, with at least two reads per UMI required. Each library averaged around 42,000 +/- 9,900 functional in-frame TRB CDR3 nucleotide clonotypes without stop codons. After downsampling to 5000 UMI-labeled TRB molecules per sample, diversity metrics, including normalized Shannon-Wiener and Chao1, were computed in VDJtools. VDJtools computed clonotype-size-weighted physicochemical properties of the central five CDR3 residues: interaction energy, strength, volume and Kidera factor 4. TCRdb reprocessed the public reads and reports one entry per CDR3 protein sequence, without DNA. It is TCRdb's table, rather than the study itself, that gives the V and J calls and clone size. The sample table gives around 80,000 distinct CDR3 sequences. Of the sample, approximately 0.58% is held by the ten largest clones.

For each CD8+ T cell subset, flow sorting was done in triplicate, and some 300,000 cells per subset went directly into RLT lysis buffer. To exclude memory contaminants, naive CD8+ T cells were stringently defined as CD45RO-CCR7+CD27+CD95-. Peripheral blood mononuclear cells were isolated from buffy coats using standard density gradient centrifugation. Naive CXCR3-negative and CXCR3-positive CD8+ T cells were flow-sorted using a FACSAria III. An RNeasy Mini Kit was used to extract total RNA from the sorted cells. The sequence links TRBV7-9 to TRBJ2-1; the D gene TCRdb calls, TRBD2, cannot be checked with no DNA. The clonotype originates from a human donor in good health. Some clones in this sample may be carry-over from other donors' samples. Sequencing was done on a sample of naive CXCR3+ CD8+ T cells from blood. The cell subset or site label, as the study defines it: CD45RO-CCR7+CD27+CD95- naive CD8+ T cells expressing CXCR3 (TNR3+). CDR3 protein: CASSLVLAGKIEQFF.